Below are 11 T cell receptor beta chains sequenced from a single sample in a study of human T cells and chemical hapten exposure. Each CDR3 protein is one row after TCRdb ran MiXCR on the RACE reads. The profile covers 300,000 to 400,000 distinct CDR3 sequences, with around 7% appearing a single time and about 8% taken by the ten largest. Noted time point: patch test 1, 2 weeks after DPC sensitization. Indicated treatment: therapeutic diphenylcyclopropenone sensitization with weekly scalp DPC. Here the sequenced sample was whole blood, taken in connection with sensitization to the hapten diphenylcyclopropenone (DPC). These TCRs come from a woman younger than 30 with alopecia areata. Some clones in this sample may be carry-over from other donors' samples.

This chain links TRBV7-2 with TRBJ2-5; the D is unclear. V lost 7 bases and J lost 5, with 14 bases in between. From germline, CDR1 is SGHTA and CDR2 FQGNSA. There are 13 residues in the CDR3. The CDR3: CASTDGPGETQYF. The CDR3 nucleotides are TGTGCCAGCACCGATGGACCCGGGGAGACCCAGTACTTC.

The table lists this clonotype with many counts. This chain connects TRBV7-2 to TRBJ1-2; TRBD1 aligns across 12 bases. With 5 bases clipped from V and 4 bases from J, the junction kept 8 bases outside the gene matches. Germline CDR1 SGHTA, CDR2 FQGNSA. The CDR3 is 16 amino acids. The CDR3 bases are TGTGCCAGCAGCACGGGACAGGGGGCGCTGGCCTATGGCTACACCTTC. Amino acid sequence: CASSTGQGALAYGYTF.

This clonotype has a handful of counts. The chain joins TRBV12-3 or TRBV12-4 to TRBJ2-3; D not resolved. The CDR3 covers 12 residues. Trimming shortened V by 7 bases and J by 8 bases, and 13 bases separated the two germline ends. This CDR3 reads CASTNLGSTQYF. The DNA for the CDR3 is TGTGCCAGCACCAACCTAGGTTCTACGCAGTATTTT.

This clonotype appeared a few times. The rearrangement links TRBV6-5 to TRBJ2-1; 8 positions match TRBD1. V gave up 0 bases and J gave up 1 base; unmatched junction bases: 2. Germline V gene lookup returns CDR1 MNHEY and CDR2 SVGAGI. This CDR3 has 16 amino acids. The CDR3, as DNA: TGTGCCAGCAGTTACTCGTGGACAGGGTCCTACAATGAGCAGTTCTTC. Its translation: CASSYSWTGSYNEQFF.

This clonotype was detected ten times or more. The chain is built from TRBV20-1 and TRBJ1-3; 9 positions match TRBD1. Germline CDR1 and CDR2: DFQATT and SNEGSKA (reference sequence). V was clipped by 6 bases and J by 3 bases; unmatched bases: 6. The length of the CDR3 is 14 residues. CDR3 residues: CSATGTGFGNTIYF. The DNA of the CDR3 is TGCAGTGCAACCGGGACAGGGTTTGGAAACACCATATATTTT.

In this sample, this clonotype turned up many times. This sequence joins TRBV12-2 and TRBJ1-3; TRBD1 is the table's D call, not checked against the DNA. TRBV12-2 is given as a pseudogene. The CDR3 extends over 21 amino acids. Written as DNA, the CDR3 is TGTGCAAGTCGCTTCATCCCGGGACAGGGGGGCTACGGCGACTCTGGAAACACCATATATTTT. As protein: CASRFIPGQGGYGDSGNTIYF.

At least ten counts were recorded for this clonotype. This sequence joins TRBV20-1 and TRBJ1-4; a weak D match, TRBD1 (5 bases). With 5 bases removed from V and 3 bases from J, the gap between germline ends came to 10 bases. CDR3 size: 13 residues. In germline, CDR1 is DFQATT, CDR2 SNEGSKA (reference sequence). The CDR3 is CSASREPNEKLFF. The CDR3 nucleotides read TGCAGTGCTTCCAGGGAGCCTAATGAAAAACTGTTTTTT.

This clonotype has just a few counts. The chain uses TRBV20-1 and TRBJ1-2; no reliable D call. The V gene's germline CDR1 is DFQATT and CDR2 SNEGSKA (reference sequence). V was shortened by 0 bases and J by 4 bases, with 15 bases between the two germline ends. The CDR3 loop spans 15 amino acids. The chain's CDR3 is CSARDPLAGAYGYTF. The CDR3 region has the DNA TGCAGTGCTAGAGATCCCCTGGCAGGTGCCTATGGCTACACCTTC.

The genes are TRBV10-1 and TRBJ2-5; unclear D gene. The V end lost 3 bases, the J end lost 5 bases, and 10 bases lay between the germline ends. The germline V gene has CDR1 WNHNN and CDR2 SYGVQD (reference sequence). The CDR3 runs to 13 residues. CDR3 amino acids: CASSDVAAETQYF. The CDR3 nucleotides read TGCGCCAGCAGTGACGTCGCGGCGGAGACCCAGTACTTC.

V usage is TRBV6-6 and J usage is TRBJ1-2; tentative D call: TRBD1 (6 bases). In germline, CDR1 is MNHNY, CDR2 SVGAGI (reference sequence). The CDR3 covers 13 residues. V lost 11 bases, J lost 6 bases, and 19 bases lay in between. This CDR3 is CASFIGGAHGYTF. The CDR3 DNA sequence: TGTGCCTCTTTTATCGGGGGGGCCCATGGCTACACCTTC.

The chain combines TRBV7-8 with TRBJ2-2; possible D gene TRBD1, 6 bases. The CDR3 contains 14 residues. V lost 5 bases and J lost 3, with 10 bases in between. Germline V gene lookup returns CDR1 SGHVS and CDR2 FQNEAQ. This chain's CDR3 is CASSQRTDTGELFF. DNA of the CDR3: TGTGCCAGCAGCCAGCGGACAGACACCGGGGAGCTGTTTTTT.